Below are 5 T cell receptor beta chains sequenced from a single sample in a study of cytomegalovirus exposure and HLA in healthy donors (TCRdb year 2017). The library was produced with the immunoSEQ multiplex PCR assay. A mixture of 60 forward primers for TCR Vbeta segments and 13 reverse primers for TCR Jbeta segments was used in the multiplex PCR. As stored in TCRdb, this immuneACCESS dataset retains in-frame rearrangements with V and J assigned. A fraction of the clones does not appear; measured against another copy, unresolved V genes explain less than half of the discrepancy, and the remainder lacks a known reason. Recorded for this sample are some 200,000 clones; approximately 80% of them occurred a single time. In total, the top ten clones hold approximately 2.4% of the sample. The sample consisted of PBMCs. These receptors were obtained from a woman between 45 and 60 years old in good health and CMV-seronegative.

The genes are TRBV28 and TRBJ2-5; TRBD2 matches at 10 bases. The germline V gene encodes CDR1 MDHEN and CDR2 SYDVKM. The V gene end was trimmed by 3 bases and the J gene end by 1 base; junction bases not matched to a gene: 2. CDR3 length: 15 amino acids. In DNA form, the CDR3 reads TGTGCCAGCAGTTTTTCTAGCGGGGGCCAAGAGACCCAGTACTTC. As protein: CASSFSSGGQETQYF. The complete variable domain, with remaining parts taken from reference TRBV28 and TRBJ2-5, reads DVKVTQSSRYLVKRTGEKVFLECVQDMDHENMFWYRQDPGLGLRLIYFSYDVKMKEKGDIPEGYSVSREKKERFSLILESASTNQTSMYLCASSFSSGGQETQYFGPGTRLLVL.

The chain's CDR3 is CASSSTSGQETQYF. The CDR3 DNA reads TGTGCCAGCAGCTCGACTAGCGGCCAAGAGACCCAGTACTTC. V usage is TRBV7-2 and J usage is TRBJ2-5; TRBD2 aligns across 9 bases. Germline trimming cut 4 bases from V and 1 base from J; bases unmatched to any gene: 1. This CDR3 is 14 amino acids long. Germline V gene sequence: CDR1 SGHTA, CDR2 FQGNSA.

This clone has only one observation. The same CDR3 arises from other DNA sequences in this sample as well. The rearrangement uses TRBV11-2 and TRBJ1-1; unclear D gene. Germline V gene sequence: CDR1 SGHAT, CDR2 FQNNGV. The CDR3 is 13 amino acids. V was shortened by 1 base and J by 6 bases, with 9 bases between the two germline ends. In DNA, the CDR3 is TGTGCCAGCAGCTTAGGGAGGGCACCTGAAGCTTTCTTT. It codes for CASSLGRAPEAFF.

This sequence joins TRBV6-5 and TRBJ2-7; D is uncertain. The V end lost 2 bases, the J end lost 4 bases, and 12 bases lay between the germline ends. The CDR3 sequence is 14 residues long. The germline gives CDR1 MNHEY, CDR2 SVGAGI. CDR3 DNA: TGTGCCAGCAGTTACACGGGTTCCCTGTACGAGCAGTACTTC. This translates into CASSYTGSLYEQYF.

CDR3 coding DNA: TGCGCCAGCAGCTTGAACGCCGGGACAACTAAGAGCTCCTATAATTCACCCCTCCACTTT. It codes for CASSLNAGTTKSSYNSPLHF. V gene TRBV5-1 combines with J gene TRBJ1-6; D may be TRBD1 (6 bases). V gave up 1 base and J gave up 0 bases, with 20 bases separating them. The CDR3 contains 20 residues. Per the germline V gene, CDR1 is SGHRS and CDR2 is YFSETQ. Using reference TRBV5-1 and TRBJ1-6 for the parts outside the CDR3, the full variable domain is KAGVTQTPRYLIKTRGQQVTLSCSPISGHRSVSWYQQTPGQGLQFLFEYFSETQRNKGNFPGRFSGRQFSNSRSEMNVSTLELGDSALYLCASSLNAGTTKSSYNSPLHFGNGTRLTVT.